A single sample is the source of the 32 T cell receptor beta chains below, sequenced in a study of blood T cell repertoires in COVID-19 (dated by TCRdb to the early 2020s). The method was the immunoSEQ multiplex PCR assay. The immuneACCESS repertoire file appears here via TCRdb, limited to in-frame rearrangements. These files lack a portion of the clones; in checked studies, under half of the deficit traces to unresolved V genes, and the cause of the others is not known. The sample yields 85,000 to 120,000 clones; 75% to 95% were counted once. The ten largest clones take up around 4% of the sample. What was sequenced was peripheral blood. Receptor source: a man aged 18 to 29 with acute or convalescent COVID-19.

The chain joins TRBV7-8 to TRBJ2-2, with 7 bases fitting TRBD1. Germline loops: CDR1 SGHVS, CDR2 FQNEAQ. Trimming at V came to 0 bases and at J to 0 bases, leaving 7 bases not matched to a gene. This CDR3 contains 18 residues. The CDR3, as DNA: TGTGCCAGCAGCTTAGCCCAATCCGGGACAGCGAACACCGGGGAGCTGTTTTTT. This translates into CASSLAQSGTANTGELFF.

The V gene is TRBV29-1, the J gene TRBJ1-1; no definite D call. The CDR3 is made up of 11 amino acids. The germline CDR1 and CDR2 sequences are SQVTM and ANQGSEA. Trimming removed 6 bases from V and 6 bases from J, with 11 bases in between. The CDR3, as DNA: TGCAGCGTGCCAATGCGGGCTGAAGCTTTCTTT. The encoded protein is CSVPMRAEAFF.

This clone was observed once. The V call is TRBV5-6, the J call TRBJ1-1; D uncertain. Germline values: CDR1 SGHDT, CDR2 YYEEEE. CDR3 length equals 16 residues. The V gene lost 0 bases and the J gene lost 4 bases, with 16 bases spanning the gap. CDR3 bases: TGTGCCAGCAGCTTGGGTACCTCCGGAGGGTTCACTGAAGCTTTCTTT. Translation gives CASSLGTSGGFTEAFF.

This chain connects TRBV2 to TRBJ2-7, with 13 bases matching TRBD2. The CDR3 has 17 amino acids. CDR1 and CDR2 (germline): SNHLY, FYNNEI. V shed 4 bases and J 2 bases; nucleotides not matched to a gene: 8. The CDR3 spells CASSGARTSGSAYEQYF. CDR3 coding DNA: TGTGCCAGCAGTGGAGCCCGGACTAGCGGGAGCGCCTACGAGCAGTACTTC.

V usage is TRBV6-4 and J usage is TRBJ1-2, with D unclear. The CDR3 totals 12 residues. The V gene lost 2 bases and the J gene lost 4 bases, with 5 bases spanning the gap. CDR1 and CDR2 from the germline V gene are MRHNA and SNTAGT. The CDR3 DNA is TGTGCCAGCAGTGACGGCCCCTATGGCTACACCTTC. It is translated as CASSDGPYGYTF.

The CDR3 here is CASSLGQPNSPLHF. CDR3 coding DNA: TGTGCCAGCAGTTTGGGACAGCCAAATTCACCCCTCCACTTT. The rearrangement joins TRBV28 to TRBJ1-6, with TRBD1 identical over 7 bases. Per the germline V gene, CDR1 is MDHEN and CDR2 is SYDVKM. The junction had 3 bases not matched to a gene; V was cut back by 3 bases and J by 7 bases. The CDR3 consists of 14 residues.

This chain uses TRBV29-1 with TRBJ1-5; tentatively, D is TRBD1 (6 bases). Trimming took off 6 bases at V and 8 bases at J, with 17 bases between the two ends. The CDR3 is 13 amino acids. Germline V gene lookup returns CDR1 SQVTM and CDR2 ANQGSEA. The CDR3 DNA reads TGCAGCGTGACAGGTCAAACCGGGGAGCCCCAGCATTTT. Its translation is CSVTGQTGEPQHF.

The rearrangement links TRBV6-1 to TRBJ1-1; the D is unclear. The ends were cut back, 2 bases at V and 4 bases at J, with 17 bases in the middle. Germline CDR1 reads MNHNS; CDR2 reads SASEGT. CDR3 length: 16 residues. The DNA of the CDR3 is TGTGCCAGCAGTGAACCCTTAAACACACACCCCACTGAAGCTTTCTTT. Protein sequence: CASSEPLNTHPTEAFF.

The J gene is TRBJ1-2, the V gene TRBV29-1; 9 nucleotides line up with TRBD1. The J segment lost 2 bases and the V segment lost 6 bases, leaving 4 bases of the junction unmatched. The germline gives CDR1 SQVTM, CDR2 ANQGSEA. The CDR3 totals 13 residues. The DNA of the CDR3 is TGCAGCGTCTCCGGGACAGGGAACTATGGCTACACCTTC. Protein sequence: CSVSGTGNYGYTF.

As to this clone: The junction differs from germline at one of its ends, possibly a read error. This sequence joins TRBV6-1 and TRBJ1-2, with D possibly TRBD1 on 5 matching bases. This CDR3 has 13 amino acids. Germline loops: CDR1 MNHNS, CDR2 SASEGT. CDR3: CASSEGQYYGYTF. In DNA form, the CDR3 reads TGTGCCAGCAGCGAAGGACAATACTATGGCTACACCTTC.

This clone has only one observation. The CDR3 region is CASSGAGDYNEQFF. For the CDR3, the DNA is TGCGCCAGCAGCGGCGCCGGGGACTACAATGAGCAGTTCTTC. The gene calls are TRBV5-1 and TRBJ2-1; D may be TRBD2 (5 bases). The ends were cut back, 4 bases at V and 3 bases at J, with 11 bases in the middle. The germline CDR1 and CDR2 sequences are SGHRS and YFSETQ. This CDR3 has 14 residues.

The gene calls are TRBV19 and TRBJ1-1; D remains unclear. Trimming took 3 bases from V and 4 from J, leaving 15 bases between them. Germline V gives CDR1 LNHDA, CDR2 SQIVND (reference sequence). The length of the CDR3 is 15 residues. Written as DNA, the CDR3 is TGTGCCAGTAGTATGGAAATTACAGCAATCACTGAAGCTTTCTTT. Translation gives CASSMEITAITEAFF.

This chain joins TRBV18 and TRBJ1-1; D call uncertain. V was trimmed by 2 bases and J by 5 bases, leaving 12 bases between them. The CDR3 covers 14 residues. CDR1 is KGHSH and CDR2 is LQKENI in the germline V gene. For the CDR3, the DNA is TGTGCCAGCTCACCAGACGGAGAAGGTACTGAAGCTTTCTTT. This translates into CASSPDGEGTEAFF. Based on the CDR3 plus reference TRBV18 and TRBJ1-1, the full variable domain is NAGVMQNPRHLVRRRGQEARLRCSPMKGHSHVYWYRQLPEEGLKFMVYLQKENIIDESGMPKERFSAEFPKEGPSILRIQQVVRGDSAAYFCASSPDGEGTEAFFGQGTRLTVV.

The chain joins TRBV18 to TRBJ2-3, with 8 positions matching TRBD1. V was clipped by 6 bases and J by 6 bases; unmatched bases: 8. The CDR3 is made up of 14 amino acids. Germline lookup yields CDR1 KGHSH and CDR2 LQKENI. The CDR3 nucleotides read TGTGCCAGCTCGGAACAGGGGGAAGACGATACGCAGTATTTT. Protein sequence: CASSEQGEDDTQYF.

About this clone: Other DNA sequences from this sample encode an identical CDR3 as well. CDR3 protein: CASSRTSGGYNEQFF. The CDR3, as DNA: TGTGCCAGTAGCCGGACTAGCGGGGGTTACAATGAGCAGTTCTTC. J is TRBJ2-1 and V is TRBV19, with 13 bases matching TRBD2. Germline V CDR1 and CDR2: LNHDA, SQIVND (reference sequence). CDR3 length: 15 amino acids. The J segment lost 4 bases and the V segment lost 6 bases, leaving 3 bases of the junction unmatched.

DNA for the CDR3: TGTGCCAGCAGTTTAAGGACAGGGGGGCACTATGGCTACACCTTC. This gives the protein CASSLRTGGHYGYTF. The chain employs TRBV27 and TRBJ1-2; 10 positions match TRBD1. Per germline, CDR1 MNHEY and CDR2 SMNVEV (reference sequence). The CDR3 spans 15 residues. Trimming at V came to 2 bases and at J to 3 bases, leaving 3 bases not matched to a gene.

The CDR3 DNA reads TGTGCCAGCAGCCCAGGAGCGGAAACACACAATGAGCAGTTCTTC. This translates into CASSPGAETHNEQFF. The chain joins TRBV11-2 to TRBJ2-1; the D gene is possibly TRBD2 (5 bases). Deletions cut 5 bases from V and 5 bases from J, with 16 bases between. Germline V gene sequence: CDR1 SGHAT, CDR2 FQNNGV. The CDR3 length is 15 residues.

This clone has just one count. CDR3 sequence reads: CASSVQGALNSNQPQHF. The CDR3 DNA sequence: TGTGCCAGCAGTGTACAGGGGGCATTAAATAGCAATCAGCCCCAGCATTTT. The V and J genes are TRBV2 and TRBJ1-5; 9 nucleotides agree with TRBD1. From germline, CDR1 is SNHLY and CDR2 FYNNEI. V shed 4 bases and J 0 bases; nucleotides not matched to a gene: 7. The CDR3 runs to 17 residues.

The rearrangement links TRBV10-2 to TRBJ2-7; possible D gene TRBD1, 6 bases. Trimming pared 6 bases from V and 3 bases from J, leaving 15 bases between. In germline, CDR1 is WSHSY, CDR2 SAAADI. The CDR3 has 14 residues. The CDR3 region has the DNA TGCGCCAGCAGACCAGGGGAATCAGGCTACGAGCAGTACTTC. Translated, it gives CASRPGESGYEQYF.

The chain carries TRBV3-1 (or the pseudogene TRBV3-2) and TRBJ1-4, with D uncertain. The CDR3 is 14 amino acids. The V gene's germline CDR1 is LGHDT and CDR2 YNNKEL (reference sequence). Trimming pared 3 bases from V and 0 bases from J, leaving 5 bases between. The CDR3: CASSQRTTNEKLFF. Here the CDR3 DNA reads TGTGCCAGCAGCCAGAGGACAACTAATGAAAAACTGTTTTTT.

The chain couples TRBV3-1 (or the pseudogene TRBV3-2) to TRBJ2-1, with 9 bases identical to TRBD2. Germline V lookup: CDR1 LGHDT, CDR2 YNNKEL (reference sequence). This CDR3 contains 13 residues. Trimming cost V 6 bases and J 7 bases; bases outside gene matches: 4. The CDR3: CASRSGRWNEQFF. In nucleotides, the CDR3 is TGTGCCAGCAGGAGCGGGAGGTGGAATGAGCAGTTCTTC.

The chain's CDR3 is CASSPGQLRPSNYGYTF. The DNA for the CDR3 is TGTGCCAGCAGCCCGGGACAGCTCCGACCTTCTAACTATGGCTACACCTTC. This sequence joins TRBV7-9 and TRBJ1-2, with 7 bases that match TRBD1. The length of the CDR3 is 17 residues. Germline loops: CDR1 SEHNR, CDR2 FQNEAQ (reference sequence). The V segment lost 5 bases and the J segment 0 bases; nucleotides outside the gene matches: 12. The whole variable domain, filled in from reference TRBV7-9 and TRBJ1-2, reads DTGVSQNPRHKITKRGQNVTFRCDPISEHNRLYWYRQTLGQGPEFLTYFQNEAQLEKSRLLSDRFSAERPKGSFSTLEIQRTEQGDSAMYLCASSPGQLRPSNYGYTFGSGTRLTVV.

The chain is built from TRBV5-6 and TRBJ1-4; the D gene is possibly TRBD1 (5 bases). The V end was cut by 3 bases, the J end by 0 bases, with 9 bases between. The CDR3 spans 15 residues. Looked up from germline, CDR1 is SGHDT and CDR2 is YYEEEE. The DNA for the CDR3 is TGTGCCAGCAGCTGGACACTTGCAACTAATGAAAAACTGTTTTTT. Protein: CASSWTLATNEKLFF.

The rearrangement joins TRBV7-2 to TRBJ1-5; the D is unclear. Germline CDR1 reads SGHTA; CDR2 reads FQGNSA. Trimming removed 5 bases at V and 3 bases at J, with 8 bases between. The CDR3 has 13 amino acids. In DNA, the CDR3 is TGTGCCAGCAGCCCTACGAACAATCAGCCCCAGCATTTT. Translation: CASSPTNNQPQHF.

This chain joins TRBV7-9 and TRBJ1-2; 7 bases agree with TRBD1. The CDR3 length is 16 residues. CDR1 is SEHNR, CDR2 FQNEAQ, per germline (reference sequence). V was pared by 5 bases and J by 8 bases, with 17 bases of the junction left unmatched. This chain's CDR3 is CASSPLVGDSRKGYTF. CDR3 nucleotides: TGTGCCAGCAGCCCTCTTGTGGGGGACAGCCGAAAGGGCTACACCTTC.

The chain joins TRBV5-1 to TRBJ1-5; 7 bases are shared with TRBD1. There are 14 residues in the CDR3. With 2 bases clipped from V and 7 bases from J, the junction kept 6 bases outside the gene matches. Germline lookup yields CDR1 SGHRS and CDR2 YFSETQ. This CDR3 reads CASSFDGQDQPQHF. In DNA form, the CDR3 reads TGCGCCAGCAGCTTCGACGGACAGGACCAGCCCCAGCATTTT.

The V and J genes are TRBV9 and TRBJ1-4; TRBD1 matches 8 bases. The length of the CDR3 is 15 residues. Germline loops: CDR1 SGDLS, CDR2 YYNGEE. Trimming at V came to 4 bases and at J to 8 bases, leaving 10 bases not matched to a gene. CDR3 DNA sequence: TGTGCCAGCAGCCCAGGGACAGGAGGGTACGAAAAACTGTTTTTT. It specifies CASSPGTGGYEKLFF.

The V gene is TRBV9, the J gene TRBJ2-3; 7 nucleotides agree with TRBD2. Germline V gene data show CDR1 as SGDLS and CDR2 as YYNGEE. There are 15 residues in the CDR3. V was clipped by 2 bases and J by 4 bases; unmatched bases: 7. DNA for the CDR3: TGTGCCAGCAGCGTTACGGGGGGTGGCGCAGATACGCAGTATTTT. It yields the protein CASSVTGGGADTQYF.

The gene calls are TRBV29-1 and TRBJ2-3, with a possible D match to TRBD1 (6 bases). V gave up 6 bases and J gave up 2 bases, with 12 bases separating them. The CDR3 extends over 13 amino acids. Per germline, CDR1 SQVTM and CDR2 ANQGSEA. CDR3 residues: CSVGRDTTDTQYF. The CDR3 nucleotides are TGCAGCGTGGGCCGGGACACCACAGATACGCAGTATTTT.

V is TRBV18 and J is TRBJ1-4, with 9 bases aligning to TRBD1. The J segment lost 5 bases and the V segment lost 3 bases, leaving 4 bases of the junction unmatched. Per the germline V gene, CDR1 is KGHSH and CDR2 is LQKENI. The CDR3 contains 15 residues. The CDR3 bases are TGTGCCAGCTCACCGAGGACAGGGGAAAATGAAAAACTGTTTTTT. Residues: CASSPRTGENEKLFF.

The chain joins TRBV11-2 to TRBJ2-2, with 12 bases fitting TRBD1. V was pared by 3 bases and J by 3 bases, with 5 bases of the junction left unmatched. Germline CDR1 and CDR2: SGHAT and FQNNGV. The CDR3 loop spans 17 amino acids. CDR3 in amino acids: CASSLRGTGGDTGELFF. The CDR3 region has the DNA TGTGCCAGCAGCTTGCGGGGGACAGGGGGCGACACCGGGGAGCTGTTTTTT.

The chain employs TRBV19 and TRBJ1-4; 7 bases align to TRBD1. Looked up from germline, CDR1 is LNHDA and CDR2 is SQIVND (reference sequence). The CDR3 has 13 amino acids. Trimming at V came to 3 bases and at J to 6 bases, leaving 1 base not matched to a gene. The CDR3 loop reads CASSMGTDEKLFF. In DNA form, the CDR3 reads TGTGCCAGTAGTATGGGGACAGATGAAAAACTGTTTTTT.